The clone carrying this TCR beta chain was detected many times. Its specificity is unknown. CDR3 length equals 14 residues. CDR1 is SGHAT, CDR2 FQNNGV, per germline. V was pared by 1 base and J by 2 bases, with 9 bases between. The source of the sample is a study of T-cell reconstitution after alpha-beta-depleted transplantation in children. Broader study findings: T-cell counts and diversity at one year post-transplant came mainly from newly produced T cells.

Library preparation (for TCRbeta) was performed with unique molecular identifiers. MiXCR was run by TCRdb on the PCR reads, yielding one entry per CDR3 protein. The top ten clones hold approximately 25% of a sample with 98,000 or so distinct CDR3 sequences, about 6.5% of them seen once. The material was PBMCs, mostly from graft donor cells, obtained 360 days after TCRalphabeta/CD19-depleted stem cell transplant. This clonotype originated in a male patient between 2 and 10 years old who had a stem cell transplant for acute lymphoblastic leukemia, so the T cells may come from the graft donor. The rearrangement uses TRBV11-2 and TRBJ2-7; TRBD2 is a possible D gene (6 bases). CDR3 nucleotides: TGTGCCAGCAGCTTAGCGCGGGGCACCTACGAGCAGTACTTC. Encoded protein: CASSLARGTYEQYF.